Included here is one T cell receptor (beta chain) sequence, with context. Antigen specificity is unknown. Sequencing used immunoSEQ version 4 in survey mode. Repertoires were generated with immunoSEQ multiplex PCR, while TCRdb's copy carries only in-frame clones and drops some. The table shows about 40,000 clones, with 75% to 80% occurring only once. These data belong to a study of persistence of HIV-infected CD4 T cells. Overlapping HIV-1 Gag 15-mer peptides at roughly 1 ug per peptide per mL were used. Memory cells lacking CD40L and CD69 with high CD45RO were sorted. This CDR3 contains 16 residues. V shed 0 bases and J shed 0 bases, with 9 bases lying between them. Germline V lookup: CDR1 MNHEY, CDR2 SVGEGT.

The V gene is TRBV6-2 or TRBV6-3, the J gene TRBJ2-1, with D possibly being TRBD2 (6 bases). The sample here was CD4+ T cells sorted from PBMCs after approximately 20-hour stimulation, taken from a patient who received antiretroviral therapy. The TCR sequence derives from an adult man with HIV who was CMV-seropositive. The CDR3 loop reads CASSYSSGPSYNEQFF. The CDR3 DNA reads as TGTGCCAGCAGTTACTCTAGCGGACCCTCCTACAATGAGCAGTTCTTC.